The subject of this entry is one T cell receptor (beta chain). The antigen is undetermined. This specimen belongs to a study of CD4 T cells in relation to SARS-CoV-2 and coronaviruses. Overall study: After 10 days of antigen culture, PBMC TCR beta CDR3s were sequenced. Broader study findings: The assay detects memory recall responses, not culture-primed primary responses.

Sorted naive or memory CD4+ cells met CEF peptides for around eleven days. Some clones are missing from TCRdb's copy, which holds only in-frame ones; the method was immunoSEQ multiplex PCR. The sample includes around 28,000 clones, about 76% of them seen just once. V lost 2 bases and J lost 8, with 18 bases in between. CDR1 SEHNR and CDR2 FQNEAQ come from the germline V gene (reference sequence). The CDR3 is made up of 15 amino acids. The chain employs TRBV7-9 and TRBJ1-2; a possible D gene is TRBD1 (6 bases). This sequence originates from an adult with COVID-19. Input material: memory CD4+ T cells from PBMCs, cultured in vitro. The CDR3 sequence is CASSLSWTVGKGYTF. The CDR3 DNA is TGTGCCAGCAGCTTATCCTGGACAGTGGGAAAGGGCTACACCTTC.